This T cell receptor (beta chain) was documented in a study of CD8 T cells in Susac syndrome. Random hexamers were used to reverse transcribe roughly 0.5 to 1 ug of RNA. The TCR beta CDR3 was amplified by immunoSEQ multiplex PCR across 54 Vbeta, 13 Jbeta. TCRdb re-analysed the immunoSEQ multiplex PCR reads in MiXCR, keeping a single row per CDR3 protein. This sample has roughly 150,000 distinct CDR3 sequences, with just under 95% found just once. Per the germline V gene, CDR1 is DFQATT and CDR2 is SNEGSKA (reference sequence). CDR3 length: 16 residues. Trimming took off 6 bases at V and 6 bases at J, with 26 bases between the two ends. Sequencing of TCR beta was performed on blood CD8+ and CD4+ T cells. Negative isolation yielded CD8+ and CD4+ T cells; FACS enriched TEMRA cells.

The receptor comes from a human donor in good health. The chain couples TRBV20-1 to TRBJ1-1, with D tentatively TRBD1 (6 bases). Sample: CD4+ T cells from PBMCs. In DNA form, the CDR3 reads TGCAGTGCCAGCGGGCAACAGGGCCTCGGCGGAGCTGAAGCTTTCTTT. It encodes CSASGQQGLGGAEAFF.